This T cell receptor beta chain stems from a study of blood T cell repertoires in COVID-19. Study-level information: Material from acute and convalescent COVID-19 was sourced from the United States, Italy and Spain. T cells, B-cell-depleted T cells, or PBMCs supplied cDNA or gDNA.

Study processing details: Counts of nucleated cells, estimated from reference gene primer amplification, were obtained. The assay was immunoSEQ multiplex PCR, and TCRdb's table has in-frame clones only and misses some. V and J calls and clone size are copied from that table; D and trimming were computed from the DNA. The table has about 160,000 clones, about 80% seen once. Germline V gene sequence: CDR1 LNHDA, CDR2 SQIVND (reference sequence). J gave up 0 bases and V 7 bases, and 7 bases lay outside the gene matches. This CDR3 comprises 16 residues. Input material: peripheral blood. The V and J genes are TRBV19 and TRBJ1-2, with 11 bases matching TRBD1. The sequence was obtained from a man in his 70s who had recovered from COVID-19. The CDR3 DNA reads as TGTGCCAGTACCCCGGGACAGGGGGTGGCTAACTATGGCTACACCTTC. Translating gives CASTPGQGVANYGYTF. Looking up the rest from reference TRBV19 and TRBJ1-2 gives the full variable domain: DGGITQSPKYLFRKEGQNVTLSCEQNLNHDAMYWYRQDPGQGLRLIYYSQIVNDFQKGDIAEGYSVSREKKESFPLTVTSAQKNPTAFYLCASTPGQGVANYGYTFGSGTRLTVV.